The sequence of this T cell receptor (beta chain) was determined in a study of cytomegalovirus exposure and HLA in healthy donors. Germline loops: CDR1 ENHRY, CDR2 SYGVKD. CDR3 length: 13 residues. Trimming took 6 bases from V and 6 from J, leaving 11 bases between them. At collection, donors were nominally healthy, but unrecorded immune exposures were probable. Study-level points and caveats: Differences between HLA loci emerged in a later analysis of TCR association rates, with DRB1 most and HLA-C fewest.

The PCR used 60 Vbeta and 13 Jbeta primers. Assay: immunoSEQ multiplex PCR; the TCRdb copy retains only in-frame clones and omits some. This table has 200,000 to 250,000 clones, approximately 81% appearing once. On this clone itself: What it binds is unknown.

The rearrangement uses TRBV10-3 and TRBJ2-2; D may be TRBD2 (5 bases). The sample was PBMCs. The TCR sequence derives from a woman aged 60-70 years in good health and CMV-seropositive. CDR3 DNA: TGTGCCATCAGACTTAGCGAGGCCGGGGAGCTGTTTTTT. Translating it yields CAIRLSEAGELFF.